This T cell receptor beta chain was documented in a study of tumor-infiltrating lymphocytes in primary liver carcinoma (dated by TCRdb to about 2017). Context from the whole study: Of the five patients (three men and two women, aged 30 to 69 years), four had hepatocellular carcinoma and one had combined HCC and intrahepatic cholangiocarcinoma. High reproducibility was observed for the technical replicate repertoires, with mean shared-clone rates approximately 0.9 and correlation coefficients above 0.95. The five patients had tumors of stage T1-T3 N0M0, with maximum diameters ranging from about 4.2 to 10 cm. A total of approximately 35 specimens from 5 patients, comprising about 25 tumor regions, 5 adjacent noncancerous liver tissues and 5 peripheral blood samples, were covered by TCRbeta repertoire sequencing. Each sample produced about 3.65 to 7.13 million productive TCRbeta reads, and read depth showed no significant difference between tissue types. Agilent mRNA microarray profiling was performed on the roughly 27 tumor region samples to relate TCRbeta repertoire diversity to the local molecular phenotype. TCRbeta repertoire sequencing, expression microarrays and whole-exome sequencing were combined in the study across five regions of each liver tumor, with adjacent normal tissue and blood also included.

Without any cell sorting, total RNA and DNA were extracted together from around 18-30 mg of bulk tissue using the AllPrep DNA/RNA mini kit. Surgical resection was performed in China between November 2015 and early 2016 on about 5 patients with histopathologically diagnosed primary liver carcinoma. At the time of sampling, the patients had chronic HBV infection and had not received any treatment. Five spatially separated regions were sampled from each tumor: the superior, inferior, left-lateral and right-lateral poles, plus the tumor centre. More than 75% viable tumor cells were found by histology in every tumor sample. Fresh tumor and adjacent tissue pieces were bisected, with one half stored in RNAlater at -80 degrees C and the other half sent for histology. Starting from around 500 ng total RNA, TCRbeta-specific cDNA was produced by reverse transcription with a constant-region primer and ProtoScript II reverse transcriptase. TCRbeta libraries were built with three nested multiplex PCR rounds, a slightly modified ARM-PCR procedure. A final 25-cycle PCR with Deep VentR polymerase added sample barcodes and Illumina adapters. Before sequencing, amplicons of 200-500 bp were gel-purified using a QIAquick gel extraction kit. TCRbeta amplicons were sequenced on an Illumina HiSeq 2500 with 250-bp paired-end reads. The original pipeline was this. Reads were quality-trimmed with Trimmomatic v0.33, and paired reads were merged with FLASH v1.2.11 to recover full CDR3 sequences. V, D and J germline segments were assigned to the rearranged TCRbeta sequences using MiGEC v1.2.1b. Clonotype statistics and Shannon-Wiener diversity indices were calculated with VDJtools v1.0.0. To cut down on sampling bias, every analysis after diversity analysis relied on just the 250 most abundant clonotypes from each sample. The public reads were quality trimmed at Q25 with fastp and then assembled into clones with MiXCR by TCRdb, keeping productive beta chains. Duplicate CDR3 protein sequences are folded into a single record with the most common DNA and genes. In this record, the V and J calls reflect TCRdb's handling and not the investigators' own analysis. This sample has about 190,000 distinct CDR3 sequences in its table, and 70% to 90% of those were observed once. The top ten clonotypes cover roughly 20% of the sample.

As to this clonotype: Its binding antigen is unknown. The junction and the germline gene differ at one end; a read error may be behind it.

General study outcomes and caveats: Only about 7-24% of top clones were present in all five regions of a tumor, suggesting spatial heterogeneity of tumor-infiltrating T cells. Only 4 or 5 patients were included in the study, and the authors note that the findings should be validated in a larger study. Since the samples were bulk and unsorted, there was no way to compare CD4+ and CD8+ T cell repertoires. Repertoire overlap was found to be higher between tumor regions (mean roughly 36%) than between tumor-adjacent (around 17%) or tumor-blood (around 15%) pairs, consistent with antigen-driven expansion. A significantly larger repertoire fraction was made up by the top 250 clones in tumors than in blood (p = 0.039). Only the TCR beta chain was sequenced, so true repertoire diversity is likely underestimated because unpaired alpha chains were not captured.

This TCR came from a man between 35 and 55 years old with primary liver carcinoma and hepatitis B virus infection. Input material: tumor tissue from primary liver carcinoma.

The DNA sequence is given as TGTGCCAGCAGCTTAGCCCCTAGCGGGGTGGGGTACGAGCAGTATTTC. The translation is CASSLAPSGVGYEQYF. Recombination joined TRBV11-2 with TRBJ2-7; 9 bases in the junction line up with TRBD2. The CDR3 holds 16 amino acids from the cysteine to the phenylalanine. The kept DNA is CDR3 alone, 48 bases in frame from the first base. According to the germline V gene, CDR1 reads SGHAT and CDR2 reads FQNNGV.